This T cell receptor (beta chain) appears in the sequencing data of a study of blood T cell repertoires in COVID-19. About the research overall: COVID-19 samples, acute and convalescent, were from the United States, Italy and Spain. T cells, B-cell-depleted T cells, or PBMCs provided the cDNA or gDNA that served as material.

Seattle patient enrollment occurred during active infection, with longitudinal follow-up thereafter. In the authors' methods: Amplification of reference gene primers provided the estimated nucleated cell counts. TCRdb keeps only in-frame clones here, not all; method: immunoSEQ multiplex PCR. That table supplies the V and J calls and clone size; D and trimming were determined from the DNA. The data contain 150,000 to 160,000 clones, roughly 84% of them singletons. This clone has just a few counts. The specimen was peripheral blood. The clonotype was recovered from a man in his sixties with COVID-19, enrolled during active disease.

CDR3 amino acids: CATSRDGGSWPQHF. CDR3 sequence (DNA): TGTGCCACCAGCAGAGATGGGGGGAGTTGGCCCCAGCATTTT. The chain is built from TRBV15 and TRBJ1-5, with D possibly matching TRBD1 (5 bases). Per the germline V gene, CDR1 is LNHNV and CDR2 is YYDKDF (reference sequence). Trimming left V 0 bases short and J 9 bases short, with 12 bases between. The CDR3 runs 14 residues.